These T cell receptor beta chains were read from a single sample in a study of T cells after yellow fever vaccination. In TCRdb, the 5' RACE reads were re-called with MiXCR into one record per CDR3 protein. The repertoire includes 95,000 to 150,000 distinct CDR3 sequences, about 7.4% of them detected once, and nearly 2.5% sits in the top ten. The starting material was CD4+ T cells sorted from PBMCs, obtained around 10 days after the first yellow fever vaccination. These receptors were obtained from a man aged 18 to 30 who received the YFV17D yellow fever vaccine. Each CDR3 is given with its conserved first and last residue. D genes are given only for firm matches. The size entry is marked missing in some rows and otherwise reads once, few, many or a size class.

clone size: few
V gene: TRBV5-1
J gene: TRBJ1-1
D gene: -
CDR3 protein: CASSIGPTSTEAFF
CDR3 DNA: TGCGCCAGCAGCATTGGGCCGACTTCGACTGAAGCTTTCTTT

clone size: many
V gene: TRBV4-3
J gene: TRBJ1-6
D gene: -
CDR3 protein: CASSQSGGRDSPLHF
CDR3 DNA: TGCGCCAGCAGCCAAAGTGGCGGCAGGGACTCACCCCTCCACTTT

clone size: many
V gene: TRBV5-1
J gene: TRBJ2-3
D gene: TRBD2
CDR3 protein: CASSSPTSGDTDTQYF
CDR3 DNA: TGCGCCAGCAGCTCTCCGACTAGCGGGGACACAGATACGCAGTATTTT

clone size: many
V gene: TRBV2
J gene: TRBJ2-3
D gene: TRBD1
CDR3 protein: CASSRQGSGDTQYF
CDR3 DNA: TGTGCCAGCAGTAGACAGGGGTCGGGAGATACGCAGTATTTT

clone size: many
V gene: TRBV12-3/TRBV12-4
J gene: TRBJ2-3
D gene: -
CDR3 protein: CASSLWLRGEGTDTQYF
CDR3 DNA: TGTGCCAGCAGTTTGTGGTTGCGGGGTGAGGGCACAGATACGCAGTATTTT

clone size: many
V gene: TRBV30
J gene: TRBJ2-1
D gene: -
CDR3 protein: CAWSVQGDEQFF
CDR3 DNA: TGTGCCTGGAGTGTTCAAGGTGATGAGCAGTTCTTC

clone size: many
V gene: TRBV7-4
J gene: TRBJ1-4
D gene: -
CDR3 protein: CASSSTGGVKEKLFF
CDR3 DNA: TGTGCCAGCAGCTCGACAGGAGGGGTAAAGGAAAAACTGTTTTTT

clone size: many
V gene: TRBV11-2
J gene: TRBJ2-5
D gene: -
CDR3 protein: CASRGYQETQYF
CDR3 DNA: TGTGCCAGCCGGGGGTACCAAGAGACCCAGTACTTC

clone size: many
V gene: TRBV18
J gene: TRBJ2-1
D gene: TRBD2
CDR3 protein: CASSPLAGGLNEQFF
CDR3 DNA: TGTGCCAGCTCACCTCTGGCGGGGGGCCTGAATGAGCAGTTCTTC

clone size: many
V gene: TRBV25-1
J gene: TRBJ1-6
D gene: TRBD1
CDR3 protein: CASSGRTGGPQDSPLHF
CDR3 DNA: TGTGCCAGCAGTGGTAGGACAGGGGGCCCCCAGGATTCACCCCTCCACTTT

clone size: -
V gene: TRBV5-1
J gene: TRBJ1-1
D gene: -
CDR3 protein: CASSLGQSITEAFF
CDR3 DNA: TGCGCCAGCAGCTTGGGGCAGTCGATCACTGAAGCTTTCTTT

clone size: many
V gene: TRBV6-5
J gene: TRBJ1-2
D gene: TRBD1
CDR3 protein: CASSSPGQGAYGYTF
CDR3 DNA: TGTGCCAGCAGTTCGCCGGGACAGGGGGCTTATGGCTACACCTTC

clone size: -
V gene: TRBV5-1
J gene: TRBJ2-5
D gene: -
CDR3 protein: CASSPGGEETQYF
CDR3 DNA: TGCGCCAGCAGTCCCGGGGGAGAAGAGACCCAGTACTTC

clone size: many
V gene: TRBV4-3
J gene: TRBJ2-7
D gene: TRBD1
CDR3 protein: CASSQRTGPPYEQYF
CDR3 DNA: TGCGCCAGCAGCCAACGGACAGGACCTCCCTACGAGCAGTACTTC

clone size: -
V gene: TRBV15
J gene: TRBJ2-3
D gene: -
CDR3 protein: CATSREGTSNQPQYF
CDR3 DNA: TGTGCCACCAGCAGAGAGGGGACCAGCAATCAGCCCCAGTATTTT

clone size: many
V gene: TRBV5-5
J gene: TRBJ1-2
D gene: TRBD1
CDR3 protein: CASSLDGQGYYGYTF
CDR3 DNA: TGTGCCAGCAGCTTGGATGGACAGGGATATTACGGCTACACCTTC

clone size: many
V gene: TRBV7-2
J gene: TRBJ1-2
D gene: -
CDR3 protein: CASSGRDTRSGYTF
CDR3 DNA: TGTGCCAGCAGCGGGCGGGATACTCGAAGTGGCTACACCTTC

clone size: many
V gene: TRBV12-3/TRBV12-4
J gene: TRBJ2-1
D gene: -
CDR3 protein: CASRLGLPSSYNEQFF
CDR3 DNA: TGTGCCAGCAGACTTGGACTTCCTAGCTCCTACAATGAGCAGTTCTTC

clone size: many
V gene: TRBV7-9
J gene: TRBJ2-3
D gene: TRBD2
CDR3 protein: CASSLIIRTSASDTQYF
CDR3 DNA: TGTGCCAGCAGCTTAATAATTCGTACTAGCGCCTCAGATACGCAGTATTTT

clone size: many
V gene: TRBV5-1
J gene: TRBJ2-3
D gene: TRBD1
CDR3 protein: CASSLDGTGTDTQYF
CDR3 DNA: TGCGCCAGCAGCTTGGATGGGACAGGCACAGATACGCAGTATTTT

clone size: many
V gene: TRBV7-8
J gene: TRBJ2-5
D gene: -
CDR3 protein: CASSPRLGLGGQETQYF
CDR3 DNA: TGTGCCAGCAGCCCCAGGCTGGGGCTTGGGGGTCAAGAGACCCAGTACTTC

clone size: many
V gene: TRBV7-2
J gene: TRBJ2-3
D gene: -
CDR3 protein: CASSFSRGLTDTQYF
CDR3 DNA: TGTGCCAGCAGCTTCAGTCGGGGCCTCACAGATACGCAGTATTTT

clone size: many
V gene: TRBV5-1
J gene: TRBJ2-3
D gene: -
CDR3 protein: CASSLGVSGYTDTQYF
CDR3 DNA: TGCGCCAGCAGCTTGGGTGTTAGCGGTTACACAGATACGCAGTATTTT

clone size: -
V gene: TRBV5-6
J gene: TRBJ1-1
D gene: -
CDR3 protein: CASSLGRSSHTEAFF
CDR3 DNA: TGTGCCAGCAGCTTGGGCAGGTCCTCTCACACTGAAGCTTTCTTT

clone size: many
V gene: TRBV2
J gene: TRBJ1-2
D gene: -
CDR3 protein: CASSPQVDYGYTF
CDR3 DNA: TGTGCCAGCAGTCCACAGGTTGACTATGGCTACACCTTC

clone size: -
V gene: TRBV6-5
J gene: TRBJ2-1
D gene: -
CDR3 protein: CASSYRGTYNEQFF
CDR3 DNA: TGTGCCAGCAGTTACCGGGGGACCTACAATGAGCAGTTCTTC

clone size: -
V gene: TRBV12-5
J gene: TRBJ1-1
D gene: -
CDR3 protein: CASGLVTLTGRRNTEAFF
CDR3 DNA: TGTGCTAGTGGTTTGGTGACCCTAACAGGGCGACGGAACACTGAAGCTTTCTTT

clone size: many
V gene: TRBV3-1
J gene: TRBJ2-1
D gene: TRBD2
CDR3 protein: CASSQGLAGNYNEQFF
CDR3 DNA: TGTGCCAGCAGCCAAGGACTAGCGGGAAACTACAATGAGCAGTTCTTC

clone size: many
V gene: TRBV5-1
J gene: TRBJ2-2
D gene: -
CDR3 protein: CASSVTAGGPGELFF
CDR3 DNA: TGCGCCAGCAGCGTTACAGCCGGGGGGCCCGGGGAGCTGTTTTTT

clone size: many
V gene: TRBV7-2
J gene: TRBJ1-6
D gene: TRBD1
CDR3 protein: CASRLSTGDNSPLHF
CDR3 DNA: TGTGCCAGCAGACTTTCGACAGGGGACAATTCACCCCTCCACTTT

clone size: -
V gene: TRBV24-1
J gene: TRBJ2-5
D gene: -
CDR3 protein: CATSDLGRGETQYF
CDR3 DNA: TGTGCCACCAGTGATTTGGGGCGTGGGGAGACCCAGTACTTC

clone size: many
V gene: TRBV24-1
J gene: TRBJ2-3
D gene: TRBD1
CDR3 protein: CATSDSQGARDTQYF
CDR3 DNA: TGTGCCACCAGTGATTCCCAGGGGGCCAGAGATACGCAGTATTTT

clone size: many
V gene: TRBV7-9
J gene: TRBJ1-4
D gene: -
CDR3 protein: CASSLAGGIKEKLFF
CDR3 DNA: TGTGCCAGCAGCTTAGCTGGGGGAATAAAGGAAAAACTGTTTTTT

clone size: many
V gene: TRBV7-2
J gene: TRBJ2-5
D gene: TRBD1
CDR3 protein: CASSGRGLETQYF
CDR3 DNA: TGTGCCAGCAGCGGCAGGGGGCTAGAGACCCAGTACTTC

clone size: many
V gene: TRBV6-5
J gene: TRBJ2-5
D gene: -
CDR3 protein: CASRRVGGETQYF
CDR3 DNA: TGTGCCAGCAGGAGGGTTGGCGGAGAGACCCAGTACTTC

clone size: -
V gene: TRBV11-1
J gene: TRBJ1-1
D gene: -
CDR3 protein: CASSFGDLRAFF
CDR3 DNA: TGTGCCAGCAGCTTTGGGGACCTACGAGCTTTCTTT

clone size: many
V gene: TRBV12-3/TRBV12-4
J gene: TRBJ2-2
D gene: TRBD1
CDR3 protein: CASDDRGRSGELFF
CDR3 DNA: TGTGCCAGTGACGACAGGGGGCGGTCCGGGGAGCTGTTTTTT

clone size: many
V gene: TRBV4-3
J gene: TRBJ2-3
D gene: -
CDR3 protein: CASSQDWDGGGTDTQYF
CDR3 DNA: TGCGCCAGCAGCCAAGATTGGGACGGCGGAGGCACAGATACGCAGTATTTT

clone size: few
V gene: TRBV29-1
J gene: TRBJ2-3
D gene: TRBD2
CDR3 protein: CSVRNPKRGSTDTQYF
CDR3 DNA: TGCAGCGTCCGGAACCCTAAGCGGGGGAGCACAGATACGCAGTATTTT

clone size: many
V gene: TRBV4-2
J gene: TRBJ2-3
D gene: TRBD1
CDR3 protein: CASSQMDQGVTDTQYF
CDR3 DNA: TGTGCCAGCAGCCAAATGGACCAGGGGGTCACAGATACGCAGTATTTT

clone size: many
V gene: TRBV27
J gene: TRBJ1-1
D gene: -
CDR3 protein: CASTIRWGGEAFF
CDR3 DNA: TGTGCCAGCACCATCCGATGGGGGGGAGAAGCTTTCTTT

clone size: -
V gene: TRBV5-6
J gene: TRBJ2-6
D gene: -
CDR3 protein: CASSRPLTGGANVLTF
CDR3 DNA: TGTGCCAGCAGCCGACCGCTGACAGGAGGGGCCAACGTCCTGACTTTC

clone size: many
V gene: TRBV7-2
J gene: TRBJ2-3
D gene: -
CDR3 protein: CASSFQHTDTQYF
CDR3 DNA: TGTGCCAGCAGCTTTCAACACACAGATACGCAGTATTTT

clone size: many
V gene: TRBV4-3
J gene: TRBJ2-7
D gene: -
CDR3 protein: CARSDPRENF
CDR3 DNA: TGCGCCAGATCGGACCCCCGGGAGAACTTC

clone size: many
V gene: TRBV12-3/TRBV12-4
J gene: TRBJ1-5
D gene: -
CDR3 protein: CASSRPGASQPQHF
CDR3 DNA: TGTGCCAGCAGTAGGCCGGGGGCAAGTCAGCCCCAGCATTTT

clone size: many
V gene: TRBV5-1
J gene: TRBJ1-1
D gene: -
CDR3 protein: CASSVQTGNTEAFF
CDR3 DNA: TGCGCCAGCAGCGTACAGACAGGGAACACTGAAGCTTTCTTT

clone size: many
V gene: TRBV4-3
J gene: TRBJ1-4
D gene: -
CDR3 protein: CASSQTHGYTNEKLFF
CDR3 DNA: TGCGCCAGCAGCCAAACTCACGGGTACACTAATGAAAAACTGTTTTTT

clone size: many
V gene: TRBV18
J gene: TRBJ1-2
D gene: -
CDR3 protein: CASSPYYREGYTF
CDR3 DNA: TGTGCCAGCTCACCGTACTACAGGGAAGGCTACACCTTC

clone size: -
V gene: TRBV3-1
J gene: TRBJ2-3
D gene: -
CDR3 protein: CASSQEAGSRFSF
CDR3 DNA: TGTGCCAGCAGCCAAGAAGCAGGCTCGAGGTTCTCTTTT

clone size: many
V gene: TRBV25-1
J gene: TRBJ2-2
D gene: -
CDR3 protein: CASSELGHTGELFF
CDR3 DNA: TGTGCCAGCAGTGAGTTAGGACACACCGGGGAGCTGTTTTTT

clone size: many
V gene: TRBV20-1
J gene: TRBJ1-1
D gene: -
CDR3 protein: CSAPWNTEAFF
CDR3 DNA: TGCAGTGCGCCCTGGAACACTGAAGCTTTCTTT

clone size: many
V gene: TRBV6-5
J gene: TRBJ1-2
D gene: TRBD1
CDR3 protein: CASSSRQGYGYTF
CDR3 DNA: TGTGCCAGCAGTTCCCGACAGGGGTATGGCTACACCTTC

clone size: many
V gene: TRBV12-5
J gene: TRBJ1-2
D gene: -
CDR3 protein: CASGLAKQAGLPDYGYTF
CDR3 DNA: TGTGCTAGTGGTTTGGCAAAACAGGCGGGGCTTCCTGACTATGGCTACACCTTC

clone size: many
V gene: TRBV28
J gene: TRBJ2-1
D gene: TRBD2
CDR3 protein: CASSSGAYNEQFF
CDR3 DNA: TGTGCCAGTTCTAGCGGGGCCTACAATGAGCAGTTCTTC

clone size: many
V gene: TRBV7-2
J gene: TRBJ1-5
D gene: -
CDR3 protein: CASSLAATSNQPQHF
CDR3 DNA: TGTGCCAGCAGCTTAGCGGCTACTAGCAATCAGCCCCAGCATTTT